The following is a T cell receptor (beta chain) sequence with its context. Its specificity is unknown. The missing conserved phenylalanine or tryptophan at the end of this CDR3 makes a read error likely. Because the CDR3's place on the DNA is in doubt, the DNA is left out and the CDR3 is given as listed by TCRdb. A constant-region primer primed TCR beta cDNA synthesis from 450 to 550 ng of total RNA. Three nested multiplex PCR rounds, a slightly modified ARM-PCR, produced the libraries for TCR beta. Researchers ran the first two PCR rounds for roughly 11 cycles each with TRBV1-TRBV30 forward primers and a C-beta reverse primer. Using its own MiXCR run on the multiplex PCR reads, TCRdb lists one record per CDR3 protein. The sample holds more than 20,000 distinct CDR3 sequences, over 75% seen once. From its first to its last residue, the CDR3 has 13 amino acids. CDR1 SQVTM and CDR2 ANQGSEA come from the germline V gene.

The entry originates in a study of tumor-infiltrating lymphocytes in primary liver carcinoma. Overall study context: Staged T1-T3 N0M0, the tumors had sizes that ranged from about 4 to 10 cm across. Samples gave roughly 3.5 to 8 million productive TCRbeta reads, similar across tissue types. Findings and limits, study-wide: Researchers found tumor-adjacent and tumor-blood pairs overlapped less than tumor region pairs.

Unsorted bulk tissue, about 19-31 mg of it, served as the source for co-extraction of RNA and DNA. Viable tumor cell content exceeded 80% in every tumor sample. Specimen: liver tumor tissue from sampling region 2. The subset was: tumor region T2, inferior pole. This chain connects TRBV29-1 to TRBJ2-7; the table's D call of TRBD2 was not tested on the DNA. The clonotype was recovered from a young woman with primary liver carcinoma and hepatitis B virus infection. The CDR3 loop reads CSVRLAGGREQYL.